This T cell receptor beta chain was identified in a study of T cells in Graves' hyperthyroidism and ophthalmopathy. Amplification of TCR beta CDR3 regions was performed using RNA transcripts as template. HTBI primers were the set used in a first-round RT-PCR of the TCR CDR3. TCRdb independently ran MiXCR on the multiplex PCR reads; one entry per CDR3 protein. The table lists 600,000 to 900,000 distinct CDR3 sequences, roughly 15% of them singletons. The CDR3 loop spans 14 amino acids. Trimming pared 7 bases from V and 1 base from J, leaving 14 bases between. Germline lookup yields CDR1 MNHEY and CDR2 SMNVEV (reference sequence). This clonotype was found many times.

This TCR came from a man in his late teens or twenties with Graves' hyperthyroidism. V and J are TRBV27 and TRBJ2-7, with TRBD2 as a possible D gene (6 bases). The sample taken for sequencing was blood. The CDR3 spells CASTSRRVSYEQYF. The DNA for the CDR3 is TGTGCCAGCACCTCCCGGAGGGTTTCCTACGAGCAGTACTTC.